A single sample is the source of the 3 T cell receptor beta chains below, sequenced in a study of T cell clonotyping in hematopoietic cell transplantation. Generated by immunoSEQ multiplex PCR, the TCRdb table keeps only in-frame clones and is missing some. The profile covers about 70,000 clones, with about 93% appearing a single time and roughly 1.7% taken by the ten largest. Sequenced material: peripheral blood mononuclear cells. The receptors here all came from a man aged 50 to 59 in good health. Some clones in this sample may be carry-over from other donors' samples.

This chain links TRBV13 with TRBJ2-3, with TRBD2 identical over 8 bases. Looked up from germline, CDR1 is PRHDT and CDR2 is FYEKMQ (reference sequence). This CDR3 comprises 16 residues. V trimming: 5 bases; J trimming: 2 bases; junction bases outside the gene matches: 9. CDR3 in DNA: TGTGCCAGCAGCCAAGGACTAGCAGCTTTCACAGATACGCAGTATTTT. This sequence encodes CASSQGLAAFTDTQYF.

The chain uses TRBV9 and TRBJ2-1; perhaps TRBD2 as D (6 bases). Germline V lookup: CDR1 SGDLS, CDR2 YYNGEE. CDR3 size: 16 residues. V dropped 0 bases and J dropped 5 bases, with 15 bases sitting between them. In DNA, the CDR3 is TGTGCCAGCAGCGTAGGTTTGCGGGGCGCCGACAATGAGCAGTTCTTC. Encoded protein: CASSVGLRGADNEQFF. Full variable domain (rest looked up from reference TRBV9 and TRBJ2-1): DSGVTQTPKHLITATGQRVTLRCSPRSGDLSVYWYQQSLDQGLQFLIQYYNGEERAKGNILERFSAQQFPDLHSELNLSSLELGDSALYFCASSVGLRGADNEQFFGPGTRLTVL.

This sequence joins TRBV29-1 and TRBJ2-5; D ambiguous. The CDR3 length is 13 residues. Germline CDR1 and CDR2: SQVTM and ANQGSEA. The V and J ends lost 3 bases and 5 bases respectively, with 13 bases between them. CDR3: CSVDSQSVETQYF. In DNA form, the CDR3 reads TGCAGCGTTGACAGTCAGTCGGTGGAGACCCAGTACTTC.